These 18 T cell receptor beta chains were sequenced from one sample in a study of T cells in Graves' hyperthyroidism and ophthalmopathy. RNA transcripts gave rise to amplified TCR beta CDR3 regions. Carried out on the TCR CDR3, a first-round RT-PCR used the HTBI primer set. TCRdb processed the multiplex PCR reads anew with MiXCR; each CDR3 protein has one entry. The top ten hold less than 35% of the sample, which has 600,000 to 800,000 distinct CDR3 sequences, about a third seen once. The sample consisted of blood. The receptors come from a woman aged 40 to 50 with Graves' hyperthyroidism.

As regards this clonotype: One end of the junction does not line up with germline, which may come from a read error. The V and J genes are TRBV10-2 and TRBJ2-5; D call uncertain. The CDR3 is 12 amino acids. CDR1 is WSHSY, CDR2 SAAADI, per germline. CDR3 region: CASSFYGETQYF. The CDR3 nucleotides are TGTGCCAGCAGTTTTTACGGAGAGACCCAGTACTTC.

The V and J genes are TRBV6-2 or TRBV6-3 and TRBJ1-2; 7 bases match TRBD1. The CDR3 has 16 amino acids. The germline V gene encodes CDR1 MNHEY and CDR2 SVGEGT. V trimming: 6 bases; J trimming: 1 base; junction bases outside the gene matches: 11. The CDR3 nucleotides are TGTGCCAGCAGAGCCGGGACAGCCCAACTTAACTATGGCTACACCTTC. The encoded protein is CASRAGTAQLNYGYTF.

The J gene is TRBJ2-7, the V gene TRBV13, with D possibly matching TRBD2 (7 bases). The CDR3 sequence is 20 residues long. The V gene lost 6 bases and the J gene lost 3 bases, with 33 bases spanning the gap. Germline V CDR1 and CDR2: PRHDT, FYEKMQ (reference sequence). In nucleotides, the CDR3 is TGTGCCAGCAGTTTGTCGGGCGCGAGATGGGGGAGGGACACAAACTACGAGCAGTACTTC. Its protein product is CASSLSGARWGRDTNYEQYF.

This chain uses TRBV19 with TRBJ1-5, with D possibly TRBD1 on 5 matching bases. With 3 bases removed from V and 8 bases from J, the gap between germline ends came to 17 bases. The CDR3 consists of 15 residues. CDR1 is LNHDA and CDR2 is SQIVND in the germline V gene (reference sequence). The CDR3 DNA follows: TGTGCCAGTAGTATTGGGGCAGGTGGGAGGGAGCCCCAGCATTTT. It encodes CASSIGAGGREPQHF.

Notes on this clonotype: A single base separates this from a much larger clone, so it may be a read error. This chain links TRBV7-6 with TRBJ1-5; 8 positions match TRBD1. This CDR3 is 15 amino acids long. Germline V gene data show CDR1 as SGHVS and CDR2 as FNYEAQ. The CDR3 nucleotides are TGTGCCAGCGGCTTCAAGACAGGGGCGGGTCAGCCCCAGCATTTT. Amino acids: CASGFKTGAGQPQHF.

This clonotype was recorded many times. The chain employs TRBV6-5 and TRBJ2-6; 11 bases fit TRBD1. Germline lookup yields CDR1 MNHEY and CDR2 SVGAGI. The CDR3 totals 17 residues. With V trimmed by 5 bases and J by 0 bases, 3 bases remained unmatched. The chain's CDR3 is CASSKGQGVSGANVLTF. CDR3 coding DNA: TGTGCCAGCAGTAAGGGACAGGGGGTCTCTGGGGCCAACGTCCTGACTTTC.

V usage is TRBV11-2 and J usage is TRBJ1-1; D gene unclear. The CDR3 spans 14 residues. From germline, CDR1 is SGHAT and CDR2 FQNNGV. V was pared by 6 bases and J by 7 bases, with 18 bases between. The CDR3 loop is CASSLVVGANEAFF. In DNA form, the CDR3 reads TGTGCCAGCAGTTTGGTCGTCGGTGCCAATGAAGCTTTCTTT.

This clonotype was detected ten times or more. This chain joins TRBV10-3 and TRBJ2-5, with 9 bases matching TRBD1. Per germline, CDR1 ENHRY and CDR2 SYGVKD. This CDR3 is 15 amino acids long. Unmatched junction bases numbered 8, after V lost 4 bases and J lost 5 bases. CDR3 nucleotide sequence: TGTGCCATCAGTGTGGTGACAGGGGGACGGGAGACCCAGTACTTC. The encoded protein is CAISVVTGGRETQYF.

This clonotype was seen repeatedly, ten times or more. V gene TRBV2 combines with J gene TRBJ1-5, with D possibly matching TRBD1 (6 bases). This CDR3 region has 11 residues. Germline loops: CDR1 SNHLY, CDR2 FYNNEI. The ends were cut back, 1 base at V and 15 bases at J, with 10 bases in the middle. CDR3 DNA sequence: TGTGCCAGCAGTGAAGGGGGGCTAGGGCATTTT. Its protein is CASSEGGLGHF.

This chain joins TRBV11-2 and TRBJ1-1, with D perhaps TRBD1 (5 bases). Trimming left V 0 bases short and J 6 bases short, with 17 bases between. This CDR3 is built from 16 residues. Germline V gene data show CDR1 as SGHAT and CDR2 as FQNNGV. The CDR3 sequence: CASSLDRAGNFAEAFF. CDR3 bases: TGTGCCAGCAGCTTAGATCGAGCAGGGAATTTCGCTGAAGCTTTCTTT.

In its sample, this clonotype was seen many times. The rearrangement uses TRBV19 and TRBJ1-5, with a weak D call TRBD1 (6 bases). CDR3 length: 13 residues. V dropped 9 bases and J dropped 4 bases, with 13 bases sitting between them. CDR1 is LNHDA and CDR2 is SQIVND in the germline V gene (reference sequence). CDR3 in amino acids: CASSRTANQPQHF. CDR3 in DNA: TGTGCCAGCAGCCGGACAGCTAATCAGCCCCAGCATTTT.

This clonotype was counted ten times or more. The gene calls are TRBV28 and TRBJ2-7, with no clear D. The CDR3 is 12 amino acids. CDR1 MDHEN and CDR2 SYDVKM come from the germline V gene. Trimming stripped 5 bases from V and 7 bases from J, with 12 bases between. CDR3 sequence: CASSTPAREQYF. For the CDR3, the DNA is TGTGCCAGCAGTACACCAGCTCGGGAGCAGTACTTC.

The CDR3 region is CASSLNRMPSGNTIYF. In DNA, the CDR3 is TGTGCCAGCAGTTTGAACAGGATGCCCTCTGGAAACACCATATATTTT. The V call is TRBV12-3 or TRBV12-4, the J call TRBJ1-3; D might be TRBD1 (5 bases). The CDR3 has 16 residues. The V and J ends lost 3 bases and 0 bases respectively, with 12 bases between them.

CDR3 amino acids: CASSLNRISNTEAFF. The CDR3 DNA sequence: TGTGCCAGCAGCTTAAACAGGATATCGAACACTGAAGCTTTCTTT. The chain joins TRBV7-2 to TRBJ1-1; a possible D gene is TRBD1 (5 bases). Per the germline V gene, CDR1 is SGHTA and CDR2 is FQGNSA. The ends were cut back, 2 bases at V and 1 base at J, with 11 bases in the middle. This CDR3 comprises 15 residues. Combining the CDR3 with reference TRBV7-2 and TRBJ1-1 gives the whole variable domain GAGVSQSPSNKVTEKGKDVELRCDPISGHTALYWYRQSLGQGLEFLIYFQGNSAPDKSGLPSDRFSAERTGGSVSTLTIQRTQQEDSAVYLCASSLNRISNTEAFFGQGTRLTVV.

This clonotype has ten or more counts. The chain carries TRBV29-1 and TRBJ2-7; TRBD1 is a possible D gene (6 bases). This CDR3 comprises 14 residues. CDR1 is SQVTM, CDR2 ANQGSEA, per germline. V was clipped by 1 base and J by 2 bases, with 12 bases between them. The CDR3, as DNA: TGCAGCGTTGAAGCCCCAGACAGGACCTACGAGCAGTACTTC. Its translation: CSVEAPDRTYEQYF.

The chain carries TRBV4-3 and TRBJ2-5; D might be TRBD2 (6 bases). CDR1 LGHNA and CDR2 YSLEER come from the germline V gene. There are 17 residues in the CDR3. Trimming took 0 bases from V and 2 from J, leaving 16 bases between them. This chain's CDR3 is CASSQDGGLTNQETQYF. In DNA form, the CDR3 reads TGCGCCAGCAGCCAAGATGGAGGGCTAACCAATCAAGAGACCCAGTACTTC.

This clonotype was found many times. V and J are TRBV7-2 and TRBJ2-6, with 9 bases that match TRBD1. The trim removed 5 bases at V and 0 bases at J, leaving 8 bases unmatched. Germline-derived CDR1 and CDR2 are SGHTA and FQGNSA. The CDR3 runs to 18 residues. The DNA of the CDR3 is TGTGCCAGCAGCGCCCGGACAGGGGCAATCTCTGGGGCCAACGTCCTGACTTTC. This encodes CASSARTGAISGANVLTF. The complete variable domain, with remaining parts taken from reference TRBV7-2 and TRBJ2-6, reads GAGVSQSPSNKVTEKGKDVELRCDPISGHTALYWYRQSLGQGLEFLIYFQGNSAPDKSGLPSDRFSAERTGGSVSTLTIQRTQQEDSAVYLCASSARTGAISGANVLTFGAGSRLTVL.

As concerns this clonotype: A junction boundary mismatches the germline segment, possibly from a read error. This rearrangement joins TRBV5-5 to TRBJ2-7; D ambiguous. The CDR3 is made up of 15 amino acids. Looked up from germline, CDR1 is SGHKS and CDR2 is YYEKEE (reference sequence). The CDR3 region is CASSLLAAPSYGQYF. The DNA of the CDR3 is TGTGCCAGCAGCTTGCTGGCGGCCCCATCCTACGGGCAGTACTTC.